This T cell receptor (beta chain) was identified in a study of blood T cells in healthy people across ages. V was trimmed by 0 bases and J by 8 bases, leaving 17 bases between them. This CDR3 spans 15 amino acids. Germline V gene data show CDR1 as DFQATT and CDR2 as SNEGSKA (reference sequence). Combining a sample-barcoded 5' primer with a J-beta primer mix, a second PCR ran for about 7 to 12 cycles. TCRdb independently ran MiXCR on the 5' RACE reads; one entry per CDR3 protein. The table shows some 760,000 distinct CDR3 sequences, with around 25% occurring only once. This clonotype was detected a few times. This sample also belongs to another study, concerning T cells of mothers and their children.

The clonotype originates from a boy under 18 in good health. The sequencing input was blood. The rearrangement uses TRBV20-1 and TRBJ2-1; D remains unclear. As DNA, the CDR3 is TGCAGTGCTAGAGACACATGGAGCGCTTTGGATGAGCAGTTCTTC. Amino acids: CSARDTWSALDEQFF.